The sequence of this T cell receptor beta chain was determined in a study of molecular identifiers for immune sequencing clone quantification. Across the whole study: With replicates, the RNA of around 20,000 or 99,000 naive CD8 cells was split five ways and four were sequenced. Whole-study findings and limits: Beyond 20 RNA copies, clones held over 99% of effector molecules, compared with under 1% in naive cells.

With RNA at 10%, 30% or 50%, naive CD8 libraries came from roughly 20,000 to 1,000,000 sorted cells. The CDR3 sequence is 16 residues long. The V and J ends lost 1 base and 5 bases respectively, with 17 bases between them. The germline V gene has CDR1 SGHVS and CDR2 FQNEAQ. This clonotype was detected ten times or more. Its specificity is not known. Methods described previously were used for bulk TCR libraries, and listed TCR primers were applied. Each CDR3 protein gets one entry after TCRdb re-called the PCR reads with MiXCR. The repertoire holds 400,000 to 600,000 distinct CDR3 sequences, with around 21% as singletons.

The receptor comes from a human donor in good health. Some libraries in this study had Jurkat cell RNA spiked in. The V and J genes are TRBV7-8 and TRBJ1-1; D is possibly TRBD1 (5 bases). Sequencing was done on a sample of naive CD8+ T cells from blood, with Jurkat cell RNA spiked in. Subset defined: FACS-sorted CD8+CD4-CCR7+CD45RA+ naive T cells. CDR3 amino acids: CASSLGPPQGETEAFF. DNA for the CDR3: TGTGCCAGCAGCTTAGGTCCCCCTCAGGGAGAGACTGAAGCTTTCTTT.